Listed here are 29 T cell receptor beta chains from one sample, sequenced in a study of CD8 T cell repertoires and HIV-1 epitope variants. These TCRs are of unknown antigen specificity. Using immunoSEQ multiplex PCR, the repertoire was profiled, and TCRdb retains in-frame clones only, with some absent. Among several thousand clones listed, around 66% were seen once. What was sequenced was cultured CD8+ T cells derived from PBMCs. These receptors all come from a male donor with HIV.

J is TRBJ2-1 and V is TRBV14; a possible D gene is TRBD2 (5 bases). Germline lookup yields CDR1 SGHDN and CDR2 FVKESK. This CDR3 has 13 residues. The V and J ends lost 2 bases and 8 bases respectively, with 10 bases between them. This CDR3 is CASSQFIGDEQFF. The CDR3, as DNA: TGTGCCAGCAGCCAATTTATCGGGGATGAGCAGTTCTTC.

The table lists this clone with a few counts. The V and J genes are TRBV29-1 and TRBJ1-2; a weak D match, TRBD1 (6 bases). Germline CDR1 and CDR2: SQVTM and ANQGSEA. Trimming left V 0 bases short and J 6 bases short, with 14 bases between. CDR3 size: 14 residues. CDR3 protein: CSVEDMGGVDGYTF. CDR3 sequence (DNA): TGCAGCGTTGAAGATATGGGGGGCGTGGATGGCTACACCTTC.

The chain carries TRBV19 and TRBJ1-1, with D maybe TRBD1 (5 bases). The CDR3 totals 13 residues. Germline-derived CDR1 and CDR2 are LNHDA and SQIVND (reference sequence). Trimming pared 6 bases from V and 4 bases from J, leaving 12 bases between. CDR3: CASRNGGSTEAFF. CDR3 coding DNA: TGTGCCAGTAGGAACGGGGGGTCCACTGAAGCTTTCTTT.

The chain joins TRBV29-1 to TRBJ1-2; D ambiguous. This CDR3 is 14 amino acids long. V was pared by 0 bases and J by 2 bases, with 10 bases between. From germline, CDR1 is SQVTM and CDR2 ANQGSEA. DNA of the CDR3: TGCAGCGTTGAAGATGAACAGTCAAACTATGGCTACACCTTC. Residues: CSVEDEQSNYGYTF. Full variable domain (rest looked up from reference TRBV29-1 and TRBJ1-2): SAVISQKPSRDICQRGTSLTIQCQVDSQVTMMFWYRQQPGQSLTLIATANQGSEATYESGFVIDKFPISRPNLTFSTLTVSNMSPEDSSIYLCSVEDEQSNYGYTFGSGTRLTVV.

The V gene is TRBV5-4, the J gene TRBJ2-2, with 14 bases lining up with TRBD2. There are 16 residues in the CDR3. Looked up from germline, CDR1 is SGHNT and CDR2 is YYREEE (reference sequence). V was clipped by 4 bases and J by 7 bases; unmatched bases: 6. As DNA, the CDR3 is TGTGCCAGCAGCGCGGGACTAGCGGGAGCGGACGGGGAGCTGTTTTTT. Translated, it gives CASSAGLAGADGELFF. Complete variable domain (other parts from reference TRBV5-4 and TRBJ2-2): ETGVTQSPTHLIKTRGQQVTLRCSSQSGHNTVSWYQQALGQGPQFIFQYYREEENGRGNFPPRFSGLQFPNYSSELNVNALELDDSALYLCASSAGLAGADGELFFGEGSRLTVL.

V gene TRBV27 combines with J gene TRBJ1-1, with D unclear. The CDR3 is 15 amino acids. The ends were cut back, 2 bases at V and 1 base at J, with 11 bases in the middle. Per germline, CDR1 MNHEY and CDR2 SMNVEV (reference sequence). The CDR3 loop reads CASSLASGGNTEAFF. The CDR3 DNA reads TGTGCCAGCAGTTTAGCCTCGGGAGGGAACACTGAAGCTTTCTTT.

This rearrangement joins TRBV6-4 to TRBJ2-7, with D possibly matching TRBD2 (5 bases). Looked up from germline, CDR1 is MRHNA and CDR2 is SNTAGT. There are 13 residues in the CDR3. With 2 bases removed from V and 6 bases from J, the gap between germline ends came to 11 bases. In nucleotides, the CDR3 is TGTGCCAGCAGTGACGGGGAGCGTGGCGAGCAGTACTTC. Amino acids: CASSDGERGEQYF.

This clone was observed once. The chain has TRBV28 and TRBJ2-1; tentatively, D is TRBD1 (7 bases). Germline V lookup: CDR1 MDHEN, CDR2 SYDVKM. V gave up 5 bases and J gave up 9 bases, with 23 bases separating them. The CDR3 length is 16 residues. The CDR3 is CASSADREEIGIEQFF. The CDR3 DNA is TGTGCCAGCAGTGCAGACAGGGAGGAGATAGGGATTGAGCAGTTCTTC.

This sequence joins TRBV7-9 and TRBJ2-7; D not certain. The CDR3 is 14 residues long. Trimming took off 5 bases at V and 2 bases at J, with 13 bases between the two ends. Germline V gene lookup returns CDR1 SEHNR and CDR2 FQNEAQ (reference sequence). The CDR3 protein is CASSNGLATYEQYF. The CDR3, as DNA: TGTGCCAGCAGCAACGGATTAGCAACCTACGAGCAGTACTTC. The whole variable domain, filled in from reference TRBV7-9 and TRBJ2-7, reads DTGVSQNPRHKITKRGQNVTFRCDPISEHNRLYWYRQTLGQGPEFLTYFQNEAQLEKSRLLSDRFSAERPKGSFSTLEIQRTEQGDSAMYLCASSNGLATYEQYFGPGTRLTVT.

The CDR3 region is CASSQDGLPGTGDQETQYF. The CDR3 coding sequence is TGTGCCAGCAGCCAAGATGGGCTTCCCGGGACAGGGGACCAAGAGACCCAGTACTTC. This chain connects TRBV4-2 to TRBJ2-5, with TRBD1 matching 10 bases. This CDR3 spans 19 amino acids. With 0 bases clipped from V and 0 bases from J, the junction kept 10 bases outside the gene matches. Per germline, CDR1 LGHNA and CDR2 YNFKEQ.

The gene calls are TRBV7-6 and TRBJ2-7, with no clear D. V was cut by 1 base and J by 6 bases, with 7 bases left in between. The CDR3 covers 12 residues. Germline CDR1 SGHVS, CDR2 FNYEAQ. The chain's CDR3 is CASSLGGVEQYF. The DNA for the CDR3 is TGTGCCAGCAGCTTAGGAGGTGTCGAGCAGTACTTC.

This clone was seen only a few times. The chain employs TRBV28 and TRBJ2-7; 12 bases agree with TRBD2. This CDR3 is built from 16 residues. V lost 4 bases, J lost 0 bases, and 4 bases stayed unmatched. Germline-derived CDR1 and CDR2 are MDHEN and SYDVKM. The CDR3 loop is CASSSLAGGLSYEQYF. CDR3 nucleotides: TGTGCCAGCAGTTCCCTAGCGGGAGGGCTCTCCTACGAGCAGTACTTC.

This clone has only one observation. This chain uses TRBV4-2 with TRBJ2-1; TRBD2 is a possible D gene (5 bases). V lost 0 bases to trimming and J lost 5 bases, with 14 bases between them. CDR3 length: 16 residues. CDR1 and CDR2 from the germline V gene are LGHNA and YNFKEQ. The CDR3 spells CASSQEVQAENNEQFF. CDR3 coding DNA: TGTGCCAGCAGCCAAGAGGTGCAAGCGGAGAACAATGAGCAGTTCTTC.

This chain joins TRBV28 and TRBJ2-1; 10 bases align to TRBD2. This CDR3 comprises 19 residues. Germline V gene sequence: CDR1 MDHEN, CDR2 SYDVKM. Losses at the gene ends were 4 bases for V and 2 bases for J; bases not matched to a gene: 14. In DNA, the CDR3 is TGTGCCAGCAGTTCCACCCTCCAGCGGGAGGGGACCACCTACAATGAGCAGTTCTTC. Encoded protein: CASSSTLQREGTTYNEQFF.

J is TRBJ2-2 and V is TRBV1; whether TRBD2, the table's D call, matches the DNA was not checked. TRBV1 is a listed pseudogene. The CDR3 sequence is 17 residues long. In nucleotides, the CDR3 is TGCACCAGCAGCCAAGGTTCGGGGGGGCAGGACACCGGGGAGCTGTTTTTT. It yields the protein CTSSQGSGGQDTGELFF.

V usage is TRBV7-2 and J usage is TRBJ2-7; D possibly corresponds to TRBD1 (5 bases). Trimming took 5 bases from V and 2 from J, leaving 13 bases between them. This CDR3 has 14 residues. The V gene's germline CDR1 is SGHTA and CDR2 FQGNSA. CDR3 protein: CASSDSTVTYEQYF. Here the CDR3 DNA reads TGTGCCAGCAGCGACTCGACAGTTACCTACGAGCAGTACTTC.

This rearrangement joins TRBV30 to TRBJ2-5, with D maybe TRBD1 (7 bases). Germline CDR1 GTSNPN, CDR2 SVGIG (reference sequence). The CDR3 sequence is 14 residues long. Trimming shortened V by 3 bases and J by 5 bases, and 16 bases separated the two germline ends. CDR3 residues: CAWSSGGFWETQYF. For the CDR3, the DNA is TGTGCCTGGAGCTCAGGGGGGTTCTGGGAGACCCAGTACTTC.

This clone turned up a few times. The J gene is TRBJ2-1, the V gene TRBV6-5, with D unclear. CDR1 and CDR2 from the germline V gene are MNHEY and SVGAGI. The CDR3 sequence is 16 residues long. With 0 bases removed from V and 5 bases from J, the gap between germline ends came to 14 bases. In nucleotides, the CDR3 is TGTGCCAGCAGTTACTCGACAAGCGTTAGCCACAATGAGCAGTTCTTC. Translated: CASSYSTSVSHNEQFF.

This clone was observed a few times. This chain connects TRBV4-2 to TRBJ2-1; the D call may be TRBD1 or TRBD2 (5 bases each). Germline V gene lookup returns CDR1 LGHNA and CDR2 YNFKEQ. The CDR3 runs 14 residues. The V and J ends lost 4 bases and 9 bases respectively, with 16 bases between them. Written as DNA, the CDR3 is TGTGCCAGCAGCCTGGAAACCGGGGACCTTGAGCAGTTCTTC. This translates into CASSLETGDLEQFF.

This clone has a single count. V and J are TRBV7-4 and TRBJ2-6; 7 bases fit TRBD2. The CDR3 has 18 residues. Germline V gene sequence: CDR1 SGHVT, CDR2 SQSDAQ. With V trimmed by 5 bases and J by 5 bases, 15 bases remained unmatched. Here the CDR3 DNA reads TGTGCCAGCAGCAGCGGGAACAGCTCACAAAGTCGGGCCAACGTCCTGACTTTC. It yields the protein CASSSGNSSQSRANVLTF.

The rearrangement joins TRBV11-2 to TRBJ2-5; 7 nucleotides agree with TRBD2. This CDR3 spans 15 amino acids. The V segment lost 3 bases and the J segment 0 bases; nucleotides outside the gene matches: 4. CDR1 and CDR2 (germline): SGHAT, FQNNGV. Here the CDR3 reads CASSLGGTNQETQYF. In DNA, the CDR3 is TGTGCCAGCAGCTTGGGAGGGACTAACCAAGAGACCCAGTACTTC.

The V call is TRBV7-6, the J call TRBJ2-4, with D perhaps TRBD2 (6 bases). Germline CDR1 and CDR2: SGHVS and FNYEAQ. The V gene lost 5 bases and the J gene lost 0 bases, with 11 bases spanning the gap. The CDR3 has 15 residues. Here the CDR3 DNA reads TGTGCCAGCAGCCCTCGGGACTTAGCCAAAAACATTCAGTACTTC. Protein sequence: CASSPRDLAKNIQYF.

The V gene is TRBV11-3, the J gene TRBJ1-1; D not resolved. The CDR3 loop spans 13 amino acids. The V end was cut by 1 base, the J end by 7 bases, with 10 bases between. CDR1 is SGHNT and CDR2 is YENEEA in the germline V gene. Written as DNA, the CDR3 is TGTGCCAGCAGCTTAGGCGGGGAGAATGAAGCTTTCTTT. Protein product: CASSLGGENEAFF. Drawing the rest from reference TRBV11-3 and TRBJ1-1, the complete variable domain is EAGVVQSPRYKIIEKKQPVAFWCNPISGHNTLYWYLQNLGQGPELLIRYENEEAVDDSQLPKDRFSAERLKGVDSTLKIQPAELGDSAVYLCASSLGGENEAFFGQGTRLTVV.

The rearrangement uses TRBV5-5 and TRBJ2-7; 10 nucleotides agree with TRBD1. V was clipped by 4 bases and J by 6 bases; unmatched bases: 7. Germline CDR1 reads SGHKS; CDR2 reads YYEKEE (reference sequence). CDR3 length: 14 amino acids. Written as DNA, the CDR3 is TGTGCCAGCAGCCTAGGGACAGGGGCCGGCGAGCAGTACTTC. Its protein product is CASSLGTGAGEQYF.

The rearrangement links TRBV29-1 to TRBJ2-7; 9 positions agree with TRBD1. The CDR3 is made up of 14 amino acids. CDR1 is SQVTM and CDR2 is ANQGSEA in the germline V gene. The junction had 12 bases not matched to a gene; V was cut back by 5 bases and J by 7 bases. For the CDR3, the DNA is TGCAGCGTTCGATCGGGACAGGGACTGAATGAGCAGTACTTC. This gives the protein CSVRSGQGLNEQYF.

This chain links TRBV28 with TRBJ2-1; D is tentatively TRBD1 or TRBD2 (5 bases each). V was trimmed by 7 bases and J by 6 bases, leaving 16 bases between them. In germline, CDR1 is MDHEN, CDR2 SYDVKM. The CDR3 spans 14 residues. The CDR3 DNA reads as TGTGCCAGCACCCCGACAGCCGGGGCCAATGAGCAGTTCTTC. Translating it yields CASTPTAGANEQFF. Supplemented by reference TRBV28 and TRBJ2-1, the full variable domain reads DVKVTQSSRYLVKRTGEKVFLECVQDMDHENMFWYRQDPGLGLRLIYFSYDVKMKEKGDIPEGYSVSREKKERFSLILESASTNQTSMYLCASTPTAGANEQFFGPGTRLTVL.

The rearrangement uses TRBV27 and TRBJ2-7; D gene unclear. This CDR3 contains 14 residues. Germline V gene lookup returns CDR1 MNHEY and CDR2 SMNVEV (reference sequence). Between the trimmed V and J ends, which lost 3 bases and 7 bases, there was a span of 16 bases. The CDR3 protein is CASSFSGSNWEQYF. CDR3 nucleotide sequence: TGTGCCAGCAGTTTCTCCGGGTCCAATTGGGAGCAGTACTTC.

The chain carries TRBV6-6 and TRBJ2-7, with 7 bases that match TRBD2. The germline CDR1 and CDR2 sequences are MNHNY and SVGAGI (reference sequence). The V gene end was trimmed by 2 bases and the J gene end by 1 base; junction bases not matched to a gene: 8. The CDR3 runs 16 residues. CDR3 nucleotide sequence: TGTGCCAGCAGTTACGGTGGGGGGGGAGGATCCTACGAGCAGTACTTC. Translation: CASSYGGGGGSYEQYF.

The chain carries TRBV7-8 and TRBJ2-7; D may match TRBD1 or TRBD2 (5 bases each). Germline loops: CDR1 SGHVS, CDR2 FQNEAQ. The CDR3 consists of 13 residues. The V end lost 6 bases, the J end lost 4 bases, and 13 bases lay between the germline ends. CDR3 nucleotide sequence: TGTGCCAGCAGACCCGGGACCGAGTACGAGCAGTACTTC. This translates into CASRPGTEYEQYF.